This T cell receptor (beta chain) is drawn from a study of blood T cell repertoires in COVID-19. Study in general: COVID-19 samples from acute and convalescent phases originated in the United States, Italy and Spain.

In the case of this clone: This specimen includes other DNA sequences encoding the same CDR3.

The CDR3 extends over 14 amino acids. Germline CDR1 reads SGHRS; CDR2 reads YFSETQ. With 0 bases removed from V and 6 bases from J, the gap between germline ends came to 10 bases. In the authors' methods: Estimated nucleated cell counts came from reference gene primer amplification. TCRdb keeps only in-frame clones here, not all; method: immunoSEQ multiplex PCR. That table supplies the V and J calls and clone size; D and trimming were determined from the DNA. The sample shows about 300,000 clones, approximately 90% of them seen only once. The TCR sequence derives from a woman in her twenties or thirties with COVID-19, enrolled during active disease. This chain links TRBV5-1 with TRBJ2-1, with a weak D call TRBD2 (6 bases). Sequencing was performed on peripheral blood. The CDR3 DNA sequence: TGCGCCAGCAGCTTGGACGGGAGTGGCAATGAGCAGTTCTTC. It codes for CASSLDGSGNEQFF.